This T cell receptor beta chain emerged from a study of blood T cell repertoires in COVID-19. Overall study: Samples taken during acute and convalescent COVID-19 were collected in the United States, Italy and Spain. In each case, the material was cDNA or gDNA derived from T cells, B-cell-depleted T cells, or PBMCs.

Original processing methods: Estimation of nucleated cell counts was performed using reference gene primer amplification. The data were produced by immunoSEQ multiplex PCR, yet TCRdb's version contains in-frame clones alone and is incomplete. D and trimming come from the DNA, and the V and J calls and clone size come from that table. The data contain roughly 100,000 clones, roughly 82% of them seen just once; the ten biggest clones take up around 4.8%. CDR3 size: 17 residues. Per the germline V gene, CDR1 is SGHNT and CDR2 is YYREEE (reference sequence). V lost 4 bases and J lost 2; bases outside the gene matches: 13.

Input material: peripheral blood. V and J are TRBV5-4 and TRBJ2-3; 7 bases align to TRBD2. This clonotype was obtained from a man aged 60 to 75 with acute or convalescent COVID-19. The CDR3, as DNA: TGTGCCAGCAGCCGCCCCGTGGTAGCGGGTACCACAGATACGCAGTATTTT. This codes for CASSRPVVAGTTDTQYF.